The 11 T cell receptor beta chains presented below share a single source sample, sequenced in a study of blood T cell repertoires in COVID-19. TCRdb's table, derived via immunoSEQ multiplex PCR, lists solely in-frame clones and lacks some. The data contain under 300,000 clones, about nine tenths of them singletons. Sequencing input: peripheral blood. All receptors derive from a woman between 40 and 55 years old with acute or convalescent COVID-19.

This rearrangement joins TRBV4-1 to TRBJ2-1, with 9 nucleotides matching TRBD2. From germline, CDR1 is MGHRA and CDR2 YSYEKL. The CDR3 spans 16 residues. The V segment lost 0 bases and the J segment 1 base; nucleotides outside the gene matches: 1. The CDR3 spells CASSQEGLASYNEQFF. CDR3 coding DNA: TGCGCCAGCAGCCAAGAGGGACTAGCATCCTACAATGAGCAGTTCTTC.

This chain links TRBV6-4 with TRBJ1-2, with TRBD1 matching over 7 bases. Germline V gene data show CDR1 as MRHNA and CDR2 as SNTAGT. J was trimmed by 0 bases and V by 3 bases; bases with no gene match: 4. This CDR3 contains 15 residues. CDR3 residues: CASSEDRPTNYGYTF. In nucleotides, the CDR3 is TGTGCCAGCAGTGAGGACAGGCCTACTAACTATGGCTACACCTTC.

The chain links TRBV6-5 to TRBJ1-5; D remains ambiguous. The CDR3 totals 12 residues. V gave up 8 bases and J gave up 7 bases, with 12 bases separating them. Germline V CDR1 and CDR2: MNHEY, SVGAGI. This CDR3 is CASGRPGQPQHF. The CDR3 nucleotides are TGTGCCAGCGGGAGGCCAGGACAGCCCCAGCATTTT.

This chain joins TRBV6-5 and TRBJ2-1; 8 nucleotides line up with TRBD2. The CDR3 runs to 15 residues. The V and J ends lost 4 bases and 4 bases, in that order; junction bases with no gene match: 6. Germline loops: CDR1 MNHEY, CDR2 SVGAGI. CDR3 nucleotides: TGTGCCAGCAGTTCCGGGGGGGGACTTTACAATGAGCAGTTCTTC. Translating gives CASSSGGGLYNEQFF.

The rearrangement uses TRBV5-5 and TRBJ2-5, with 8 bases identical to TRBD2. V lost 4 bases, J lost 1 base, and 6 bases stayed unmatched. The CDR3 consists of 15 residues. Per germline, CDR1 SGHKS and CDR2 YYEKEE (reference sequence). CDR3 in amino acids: CASSPTGGIQETQYF. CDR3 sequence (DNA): TGTGCCAGCAGCCCGACGGGGGGGATCCAAGAGACCCAGTACTTC.

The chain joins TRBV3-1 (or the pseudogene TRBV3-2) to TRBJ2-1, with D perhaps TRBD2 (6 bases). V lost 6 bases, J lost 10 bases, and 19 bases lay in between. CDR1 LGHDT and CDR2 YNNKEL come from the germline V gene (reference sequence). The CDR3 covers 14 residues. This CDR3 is CASRKNGGSYEQFF. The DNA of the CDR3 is TGTGCCAGCAGGAAGAATGGGGGGTCATACGAGCAGTTCTTC.

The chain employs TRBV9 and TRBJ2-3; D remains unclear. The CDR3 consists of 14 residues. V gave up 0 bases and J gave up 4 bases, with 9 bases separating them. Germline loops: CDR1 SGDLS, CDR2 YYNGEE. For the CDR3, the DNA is TGTGCCAGCAGCGTAGAACAGCTCGCAGATACGCAGTATTTT. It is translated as CASSVEQLADTQYF. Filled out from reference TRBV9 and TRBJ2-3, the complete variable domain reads DSGVTQTPKHLITATGQRVTLRCSPRSGDLSVYWYQQSLDQGLQFLIQYYNGEERAKGNILERFSAQQFPDLHSELNLSSLELGDSALYFCASSVEQLADTQYFGPGTRLTVL.

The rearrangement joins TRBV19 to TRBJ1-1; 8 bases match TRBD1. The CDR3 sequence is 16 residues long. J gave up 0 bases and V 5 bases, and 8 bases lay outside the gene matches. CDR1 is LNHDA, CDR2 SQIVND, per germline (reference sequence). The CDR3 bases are TGTGCCAGTAGTCTCCGGACAGGGTCTATGAACACTGAAGCTTTCTTT. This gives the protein CASSLRTGSMNTEAFF.

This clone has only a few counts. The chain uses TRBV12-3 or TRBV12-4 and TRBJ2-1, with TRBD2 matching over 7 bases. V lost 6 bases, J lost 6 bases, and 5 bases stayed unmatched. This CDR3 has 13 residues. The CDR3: CASRTSPFNEQFF. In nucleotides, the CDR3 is TGTGCCAGCAGGACTAGCCCATTCAATGAGCAGTTCTTC.

CDR3 bases: TGTGCCAGCAGTGAAAGAGGGCCTCGGAAAGAGACCCAGTACTTC. It is translated as CASSERGPRKETQYF. The rearrangement links TRBV25-1 to TRBJ2-5; TRBD2 is a possible D gene (5 bases). Germline CDR1 and CDR2: MGHDK and SYGVNS. The CDR3 consists of 15 residues. Trimming pared 2 bases from V and 3 bases from J, leaving 13 bases between. The full variable domain, completed using reference TRBV25-1 and TRBJ2-5, is EADIYQTPRYLVIGTGKKITLECSQTMGHDKMYWYQQDPGMELHLIHYSYGVNSTEKGDLSSESTVSRIRTEHFPLTLESARPSHTSQYLCASSERGPRKETQYFGPGTRLLVL.

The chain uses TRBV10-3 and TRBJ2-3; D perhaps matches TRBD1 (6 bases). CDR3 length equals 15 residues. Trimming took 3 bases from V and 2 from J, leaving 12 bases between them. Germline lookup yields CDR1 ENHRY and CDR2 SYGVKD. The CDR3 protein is CAISDTGTVTDTQYF. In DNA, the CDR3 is TGTGCCATCAGTGATACAGGGACGGTCACAGATACGCAGTATTTT.